The source of this TCR beta chain is a study of blood T cell repertoires in COVID-19. The germline CDR1 and CDR2 sequences are KGHSH and LQKENI. Trimming removed 5 bases from V and 6 bases from J, with 6 bases in between. This CDR3 contains 11 residues. Per the study methods: Amplification from reference gene primers served as the basis for estimated nucleated cell counts. Generated by immunoSEQ multiplex PCR, the TCRdb table keeps only in-frame clones and is missing some. The V and J calls and clone size are taken from that table; D and trimming were inferred from the DNA. Among 200,000 to 250,000 clones listed, around 80% were seen once.

The sequencing input was peripheral blood. The chain is built from TRBV18 and TRBJ2-3; weak D call: TRBD2 (5 bases). The receptor was isolated from a woman older than 75 with active or convalescent COVID-19. CDR3 in amino acids: CASSTGDTQYF. The CDR3, as DNA: TGTGCCAGCTCAACGGGGGATACGCAGTATTTT. Using reference TRBV18 and TRBJ2-3 for the parts outside the CDR3, the full variable domain is NAGVMQNPRHLVRRRGQEARLRCSPMKGHSHVYWYRQLPEEGLKFMVYLQKENIIDESGMPKERFSAEFPKEGPSILRIQQVVRGDSAAYFCASSTGDTQYFGPGTRLTVL.